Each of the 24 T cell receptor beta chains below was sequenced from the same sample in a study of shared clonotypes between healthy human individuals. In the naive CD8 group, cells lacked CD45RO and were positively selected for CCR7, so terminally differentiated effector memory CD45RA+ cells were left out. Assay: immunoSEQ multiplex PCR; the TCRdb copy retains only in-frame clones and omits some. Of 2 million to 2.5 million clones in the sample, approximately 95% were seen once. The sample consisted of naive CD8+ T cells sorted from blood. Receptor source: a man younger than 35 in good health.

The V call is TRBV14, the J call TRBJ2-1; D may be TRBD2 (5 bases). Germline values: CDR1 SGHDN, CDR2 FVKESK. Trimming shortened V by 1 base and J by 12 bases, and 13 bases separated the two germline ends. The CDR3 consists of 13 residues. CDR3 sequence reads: CASSQAGWTAQFF. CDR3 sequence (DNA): TGTGCCAGCAGCCAAGCGGGGTGGACGGCGCAGTTCTTC.

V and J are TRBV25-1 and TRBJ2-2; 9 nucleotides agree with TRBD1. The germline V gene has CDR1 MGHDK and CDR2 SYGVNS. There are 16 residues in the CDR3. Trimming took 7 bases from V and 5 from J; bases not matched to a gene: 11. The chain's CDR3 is CASTPPDRGETGELFF. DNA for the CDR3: TGTGCCAGCACTCCTCCGGACAGGGGAGAAACCGGGGAGCTGTTTTTT.

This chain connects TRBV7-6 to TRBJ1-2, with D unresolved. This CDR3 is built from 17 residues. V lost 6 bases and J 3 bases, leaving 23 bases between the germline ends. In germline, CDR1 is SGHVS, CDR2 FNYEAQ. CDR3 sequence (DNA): TGTGCCAGCAGTTCAGGCCCGAGGGCCGGTTTCGACTATGGCTACACCTTC. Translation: CASSSGPRAGFDYGYTF.

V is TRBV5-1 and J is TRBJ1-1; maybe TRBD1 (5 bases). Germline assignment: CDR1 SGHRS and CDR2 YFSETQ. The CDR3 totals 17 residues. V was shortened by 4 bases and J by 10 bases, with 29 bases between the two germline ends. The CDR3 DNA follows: TGCGCCAGCAGCCCAATAAATCGGGACCCTAACCTAGAAGGAGCTTTCTTT. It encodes CASSPINRDPNLEGAFF. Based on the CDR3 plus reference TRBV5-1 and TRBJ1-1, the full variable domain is KAGVTQTPRYLIKTRGQQVTLSCSPISGHRSVSWYQQTPGQGLQFLFEYFSETQRNKGNFPGRFSGRQFSNSRSEMNVSTLELGDSALYLCASSPINRDPNLEGAFFGQGTRLTVV.

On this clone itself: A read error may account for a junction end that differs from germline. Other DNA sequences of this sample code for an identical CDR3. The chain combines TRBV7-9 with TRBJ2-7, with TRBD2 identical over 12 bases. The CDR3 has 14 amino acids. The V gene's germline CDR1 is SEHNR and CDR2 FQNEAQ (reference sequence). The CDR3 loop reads CASSLAGGPGEQYF. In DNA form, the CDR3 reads TGTGCCAGCAGCCTAGCGGGGGGGCCAGGAGAGCAGTACTTC. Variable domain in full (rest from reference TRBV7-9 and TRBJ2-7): DTGVSQNPRHKITKRGQNVTFRCDPISEHNRLYWYRQTLGQGPEFLTYFQNEAQLEKSRLLSDRFSAERPKGSFSTLEIQRTEQGDSAMYLCASSLAGGPGEQYFGPGTRLTVT.

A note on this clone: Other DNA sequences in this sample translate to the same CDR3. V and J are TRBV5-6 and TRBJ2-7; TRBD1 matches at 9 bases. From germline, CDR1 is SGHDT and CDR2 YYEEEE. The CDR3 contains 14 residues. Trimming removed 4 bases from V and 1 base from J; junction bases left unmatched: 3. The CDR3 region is CASSPGQGSYEQYF. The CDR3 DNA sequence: TGTGCCAGCAGCCCGGGACAGGGATCCTACGAGCAGTACTTC.

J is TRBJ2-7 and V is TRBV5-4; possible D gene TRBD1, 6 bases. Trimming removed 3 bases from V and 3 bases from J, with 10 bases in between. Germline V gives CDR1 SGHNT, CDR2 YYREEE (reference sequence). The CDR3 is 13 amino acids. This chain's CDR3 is CASSSGQNYEQYF. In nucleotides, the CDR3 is TGTGCCAGCAGCTCGGGACAAAACTACGAGCAGTACTTC.

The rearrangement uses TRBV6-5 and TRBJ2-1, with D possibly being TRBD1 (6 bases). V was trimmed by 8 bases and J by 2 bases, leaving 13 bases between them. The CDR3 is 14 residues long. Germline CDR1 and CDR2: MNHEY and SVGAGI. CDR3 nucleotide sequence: TGTGCCAGCTTTTCGGACAGTCCCTACAATGAGCAGTTCTTC. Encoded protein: CASFSDSPYNEQFF.

DNA for the CDR3: TGTGCCAGCAGTTACTCCTCGGACAGCGGCTACACCTTC. Translated: CASSYSSDSGYTF. The chain recombines TRBV6-5 with TRBJ1-2; the D gene is possibly TRBD1 (6 bases). This CDR3 has 13 residues. V was pared by 0 bases and J by 8 bases, with 10 bases between. The germline CDR1 and CDR2 sequences are MNHEY and SVGAGI.

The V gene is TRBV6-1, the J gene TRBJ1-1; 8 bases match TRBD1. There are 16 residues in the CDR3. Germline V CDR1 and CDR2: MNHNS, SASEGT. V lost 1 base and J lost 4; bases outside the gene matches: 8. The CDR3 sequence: CASSEGPGGLITEAFF. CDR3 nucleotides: TGTGCCAGCAGTGAAGGACCAGGGGGCCTAATCACTGAAGCTTTCTTT.

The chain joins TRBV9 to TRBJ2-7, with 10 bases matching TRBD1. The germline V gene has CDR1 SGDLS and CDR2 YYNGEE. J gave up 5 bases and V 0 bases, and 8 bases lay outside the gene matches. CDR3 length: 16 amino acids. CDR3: CASSVEWTGGPHEQYF. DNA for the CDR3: TGTGCCAGCAGCGTAGAATGGACAGGGGGTCCCCACGAGCAGTACTTC.

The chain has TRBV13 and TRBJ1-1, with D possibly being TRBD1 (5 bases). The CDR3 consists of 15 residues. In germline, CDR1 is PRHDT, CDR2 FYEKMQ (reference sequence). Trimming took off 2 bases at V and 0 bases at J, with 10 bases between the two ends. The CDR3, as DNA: TGTGCCAGCAGCTTACGACAGATTATGAACACTGAAGCTTTCTTT. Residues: CASSLRQIMNTEAFF.

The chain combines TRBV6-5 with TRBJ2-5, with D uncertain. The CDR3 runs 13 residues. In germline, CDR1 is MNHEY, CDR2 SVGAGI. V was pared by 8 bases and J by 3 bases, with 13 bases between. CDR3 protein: CASRLDGEETQYF. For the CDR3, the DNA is TGTGCCAGCCGCCTGGATGGGGAAGAGACCCAGTACTTC.

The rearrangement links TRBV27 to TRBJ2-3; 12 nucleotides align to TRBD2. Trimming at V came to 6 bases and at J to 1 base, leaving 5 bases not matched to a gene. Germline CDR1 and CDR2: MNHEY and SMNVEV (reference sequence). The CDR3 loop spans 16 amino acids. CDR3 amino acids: CASRDRLAGGTDTQYF. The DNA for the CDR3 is TGTGCCAGCAGGGACCGACTAGCGGGAGGCACAGATACGCAGTATTTT.

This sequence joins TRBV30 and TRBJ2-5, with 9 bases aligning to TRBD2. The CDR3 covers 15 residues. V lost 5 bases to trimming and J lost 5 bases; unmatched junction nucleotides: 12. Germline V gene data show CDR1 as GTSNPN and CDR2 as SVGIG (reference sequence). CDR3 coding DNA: TGTGCCTGGTCGCCGGGACTAGCTACGTCGGAGACCCAGTACTTC. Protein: CAWSPGLATSETQYF.

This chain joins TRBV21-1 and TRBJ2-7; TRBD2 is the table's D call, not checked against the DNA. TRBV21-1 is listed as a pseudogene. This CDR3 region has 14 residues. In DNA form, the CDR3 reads TGTGCCAGCAAGTGGCTAGCGGAGTCCTACGAGCAGTACTTC. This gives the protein CASKWLAESYEQYF.

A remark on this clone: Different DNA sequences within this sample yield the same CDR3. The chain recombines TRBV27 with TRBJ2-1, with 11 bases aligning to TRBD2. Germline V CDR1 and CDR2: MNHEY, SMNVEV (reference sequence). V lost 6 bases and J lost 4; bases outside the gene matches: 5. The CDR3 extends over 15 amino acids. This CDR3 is CASSPGTSGYNEQFF. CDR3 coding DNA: TGTGCCAGCAGCCCCGGGACTAGCGGATACAATGAGCAGTTCTTC.

Here the CDR3 reads CASSHIPDSFMNTEAFF. As DNA, the CDR3 is TGCGCCAGCAGCCACATACCGGACAGCTTCATGAACACTGAAGCTTTCTTT. The rearrangement joins TRBV4-1 to TRBJ1-1; D possibly corresponds to TRBD1 (6 bases). Deletions cut 3 bases from V and 0 bases from J, with 17 bases between. Germline CDR1 reads MGHRA; CDR2 reads YSYEKL. CDR3 length equals 17 residues.

The CDR3 coding sequence is TGTGCCACCAGCCTAACGTCGGGGGAGAAACAGCCCCAGCATTTT. Amino acid sequence: CATSLTSGEKQPQHF. The chain is built from TRBV15 and TRBJ1-5; a possible D gene is TRBD1 (5 bases). Germline V CDR1 and CDR2: LNHNV, YYDKDF (reference sequence). Trimming pared 5 bases from V and 7 bases from J, leaving 18 bases between. The CDR3 loop spans 15 amino acids.

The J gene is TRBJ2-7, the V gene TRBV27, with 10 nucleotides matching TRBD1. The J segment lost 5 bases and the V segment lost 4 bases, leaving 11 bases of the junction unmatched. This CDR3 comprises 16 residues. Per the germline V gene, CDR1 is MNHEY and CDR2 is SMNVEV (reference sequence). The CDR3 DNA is TGTGCCAGCAGTTCAACTACCGGGACAGGGGTCCACGAGCAGTACTTC. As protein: CASSSTTGTGVHEQYF.

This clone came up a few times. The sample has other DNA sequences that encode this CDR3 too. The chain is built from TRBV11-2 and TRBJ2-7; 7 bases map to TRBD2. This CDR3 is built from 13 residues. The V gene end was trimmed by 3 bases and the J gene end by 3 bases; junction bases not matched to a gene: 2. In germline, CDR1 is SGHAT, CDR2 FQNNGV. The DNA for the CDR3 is TGTGCCAGCAGCTTGGAGCGGGACTACGAGCAGTACTTC. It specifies CASSLERDYEQYF.

The CDR3 DNA reads TGTGCCAGCAGCTTGGTTGGCCTAGCGGGAGTCCATGAGCAGTTCTTC. Translating gives CASSLVGLAGVHEQFF. This rearrangement joins TRBV5-4 to TRBJ2-1; 10 bases are a match to TRBD2. The CDR3 is 16 residues long. Germline loops: CDR1 SGHNT, CDR2 YYREEE (reference sequence). With 0 bases clipped from V and 8 bases from J, the junction kept 8 bases outside the gene matches. Combining the CDR3 with reference TRBV5-4 and TRBJ2-1 gives the whole variable domain ETGVTQSPTHLIKTRGQQVTLRCSSQSGHNTVSWYQQALGQGPQFIFQYYREEENGRGNFPPRFSGLQFPNYSSELNVNALELDDSALYLCASSLVGLAGVHEQFFGPGTRLTVL.

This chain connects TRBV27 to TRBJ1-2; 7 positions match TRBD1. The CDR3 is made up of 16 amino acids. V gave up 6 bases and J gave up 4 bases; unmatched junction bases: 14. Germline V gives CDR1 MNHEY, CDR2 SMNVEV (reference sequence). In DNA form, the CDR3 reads TGTGCCAGCAGGGCAGGGGGGCCCTTTTCCGTCTATGGCTACACCTTC. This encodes CASRAGGPFSVYGYTF.

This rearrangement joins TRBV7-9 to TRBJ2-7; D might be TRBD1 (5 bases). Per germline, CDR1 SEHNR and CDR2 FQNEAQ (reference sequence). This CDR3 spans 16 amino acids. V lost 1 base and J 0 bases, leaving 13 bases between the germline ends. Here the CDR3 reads CASSLEDSPYSYEQYF. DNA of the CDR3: TGTGCCAGCAGCTTAGAAGACAGTCCCTACTCCTACGAGCAGTACTTC.